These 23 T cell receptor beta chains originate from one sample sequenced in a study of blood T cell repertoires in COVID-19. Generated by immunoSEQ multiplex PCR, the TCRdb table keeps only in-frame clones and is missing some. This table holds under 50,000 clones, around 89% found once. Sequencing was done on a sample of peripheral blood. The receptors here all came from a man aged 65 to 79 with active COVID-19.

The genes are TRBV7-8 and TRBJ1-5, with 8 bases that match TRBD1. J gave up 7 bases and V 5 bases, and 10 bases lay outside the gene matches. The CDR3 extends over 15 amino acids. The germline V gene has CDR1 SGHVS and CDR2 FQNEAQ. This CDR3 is CASSIATGGRQPQHF. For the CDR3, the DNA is TGTGCCAGCAGCATCGCTACAGGGGGTAGGCAGCCCCAGCATTTT.

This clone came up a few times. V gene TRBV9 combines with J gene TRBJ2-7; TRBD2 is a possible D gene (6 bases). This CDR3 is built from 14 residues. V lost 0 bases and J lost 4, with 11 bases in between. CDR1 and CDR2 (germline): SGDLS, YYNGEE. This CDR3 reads CASSVAEGRYEQYF. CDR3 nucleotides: TGTGCCAGCAGCGTAGCGGAGGGGAGGTACGAGCAGTACTTC.

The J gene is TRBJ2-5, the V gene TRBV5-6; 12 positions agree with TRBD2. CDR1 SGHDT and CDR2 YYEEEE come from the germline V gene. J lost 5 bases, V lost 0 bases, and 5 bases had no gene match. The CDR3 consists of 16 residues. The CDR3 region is CASSLGLAGAGETQYF. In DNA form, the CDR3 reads TGTGCCAGCAGCTTGGGACTAGCGGGGGCGGGGGAGACCCAGTACTTC.

CDR3 sequence: CASSGAGSYEQYF. The CDR3 coding sequence is TGCGCCAGCAGTGGGGCCGGATCCTACGAGCAGTACTTC. V usage is TRBV10-1 and J usage is TRBJ2-7; D unclear. There are 13 residues in the CDR3. CDR1 is WNHNN and CDR2 is SYGVQD in the germline V gene (reference sequence). Trimming stripped 4 bases from V and 1 base from J, with 8 bases between.

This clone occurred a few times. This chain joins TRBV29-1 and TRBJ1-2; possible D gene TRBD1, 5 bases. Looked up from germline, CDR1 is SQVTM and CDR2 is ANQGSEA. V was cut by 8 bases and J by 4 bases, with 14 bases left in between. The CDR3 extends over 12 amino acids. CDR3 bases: TGCAGCACTTTACAGGAGACCTATGGCTACACCTTC. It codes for CSTLQETYGYTF.

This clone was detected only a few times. The CDR3 here is CASSLAAAGATNTGELFF. CDR3 nucleotides: TGTGCCAGCAGCTTGGCCGCGGCGGGGGCCACGAACACCGGGGAGCTGTTTTTT. The chain uses TRBV5-4 and TRBJ2-2; possibly TRBD2 for D (7 bases). Trimming took 0 bases from V and 0 from J, leaving 15 bases between them. Germline loops: CDR1 SGHNT, CDR2 YYREEE (reference sequence). This CDR3 spans 18 amino acids.

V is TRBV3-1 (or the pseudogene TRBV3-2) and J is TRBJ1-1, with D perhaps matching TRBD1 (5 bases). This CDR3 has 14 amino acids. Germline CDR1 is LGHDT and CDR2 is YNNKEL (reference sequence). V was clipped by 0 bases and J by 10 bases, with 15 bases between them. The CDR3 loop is CASSQDVRVKGAFF. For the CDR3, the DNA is TGTGCCAGCAGCCAAGATGTCAGGGTTAAAGGAGCTTTCTTT.

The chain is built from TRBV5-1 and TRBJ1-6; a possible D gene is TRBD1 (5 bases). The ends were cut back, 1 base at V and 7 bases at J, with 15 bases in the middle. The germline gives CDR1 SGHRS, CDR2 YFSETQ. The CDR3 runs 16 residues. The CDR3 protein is CASSLSGASTNSPLHF. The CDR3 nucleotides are TGCGCCAGCAGCTTGAGTGGGGCTTCGACCAATTCACCCCTCCACTTT.

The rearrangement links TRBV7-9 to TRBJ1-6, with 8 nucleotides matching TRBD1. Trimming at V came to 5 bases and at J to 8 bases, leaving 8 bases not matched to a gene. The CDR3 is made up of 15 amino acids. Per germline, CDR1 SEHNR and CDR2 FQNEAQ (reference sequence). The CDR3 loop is CASSPDRAMDSPLHF. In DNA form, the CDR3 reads TGTGCCAGCAGCCCGGACAGGGCAATGGATTCACCCCTCCACTTT.

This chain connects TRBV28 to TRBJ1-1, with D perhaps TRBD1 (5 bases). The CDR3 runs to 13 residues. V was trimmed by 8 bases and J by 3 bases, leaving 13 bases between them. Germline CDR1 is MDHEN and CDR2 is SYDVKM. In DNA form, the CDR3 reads TGTGCCAGCGTAAGGGGTGGGGACACTGAAGCTTTCTTT. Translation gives CASVRGGDTEAFF.

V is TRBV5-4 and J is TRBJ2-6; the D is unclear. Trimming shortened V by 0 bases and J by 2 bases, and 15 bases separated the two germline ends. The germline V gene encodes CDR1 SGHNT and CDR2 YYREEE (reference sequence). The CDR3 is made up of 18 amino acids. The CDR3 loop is CASSLGVGDNTGANVLTF. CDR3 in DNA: TGTGCCAGCAGCTTGGGGGTAGGCGACAACACTGGGGCCAACGTCCTGACTTTC.

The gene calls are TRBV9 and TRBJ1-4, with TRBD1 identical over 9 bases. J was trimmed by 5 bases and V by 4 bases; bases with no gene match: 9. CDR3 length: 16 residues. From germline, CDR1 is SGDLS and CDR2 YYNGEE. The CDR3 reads CASSPSWDRANEKLFF. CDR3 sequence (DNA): TGTGCCAGCAGCCCTAGTTGGGACAGGGCGAATGAAAAACTGTTTTTT.

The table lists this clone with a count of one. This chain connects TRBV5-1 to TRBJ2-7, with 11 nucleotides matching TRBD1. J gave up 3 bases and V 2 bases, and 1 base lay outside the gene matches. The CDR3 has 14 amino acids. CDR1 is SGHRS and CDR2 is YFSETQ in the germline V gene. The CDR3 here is CASSFGTGGYEQYF. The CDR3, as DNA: TGCGCCAGCAGCTTTGGGACAGGGGGCTACGAGCAGTACTTC.

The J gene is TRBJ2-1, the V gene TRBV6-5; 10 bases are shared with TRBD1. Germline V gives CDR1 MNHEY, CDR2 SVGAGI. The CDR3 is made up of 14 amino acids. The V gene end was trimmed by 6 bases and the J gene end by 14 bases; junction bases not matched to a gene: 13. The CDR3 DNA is TGTGCCAGCAGACCCGGGACAGGGGAGGTTTTAAAGTTCTTC. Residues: CASRPGTGEVLKFF.

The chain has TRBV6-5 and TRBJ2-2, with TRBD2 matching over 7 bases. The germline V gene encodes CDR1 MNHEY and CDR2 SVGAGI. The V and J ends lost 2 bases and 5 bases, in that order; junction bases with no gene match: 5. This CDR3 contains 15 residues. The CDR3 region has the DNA TGTGCCAGCAGTTACGCGGGGGAACCGACCGGGGAGCTGTTTTTT. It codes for CASSYAGEPTGELFF.

Here the CDR3 reads CASIRAGTLYSNQPQHF. The CDR3 nucleotides read TGTGCCAGCATCCGAGCCGGGACATTATATAGCAATCAGCCCCAGCATTTT. The chain carries TRBV28 and TRBJ1-5, with D tentatively TRBD1 (6 bases). The CDR3 is made up of 17 amino acids. The V end lost 7 bases, the J end lost 0 bases, and 19 bases lay between the germline ends. Germline CDR1 is MDHEN and CDR2 is SYDVKM.

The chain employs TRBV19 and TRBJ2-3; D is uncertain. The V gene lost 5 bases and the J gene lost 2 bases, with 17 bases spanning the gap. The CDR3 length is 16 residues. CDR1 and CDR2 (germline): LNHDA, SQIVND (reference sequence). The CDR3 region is CASSFREALITDTQYF. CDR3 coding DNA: TGTGCCAGTAGTTTCCGAGAGGCCCTAATCACAGATACGCAGTATTTT.

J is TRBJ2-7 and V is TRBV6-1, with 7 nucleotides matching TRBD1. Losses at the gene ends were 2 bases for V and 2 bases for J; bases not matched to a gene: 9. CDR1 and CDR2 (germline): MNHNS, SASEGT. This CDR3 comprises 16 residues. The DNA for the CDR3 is TGTGCCAGCAGTGAATATTGGGACAGCCGAACCTACGAGCAGTACTTC. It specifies CASSEYWDSRTYEQYF.

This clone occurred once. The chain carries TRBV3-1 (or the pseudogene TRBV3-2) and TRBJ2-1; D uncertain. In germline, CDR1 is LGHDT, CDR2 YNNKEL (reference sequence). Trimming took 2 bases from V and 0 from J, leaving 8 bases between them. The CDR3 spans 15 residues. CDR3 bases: TGTGCCAGCAGCCAACCTAGAAGCTCCTACAATGAGCAGTTCTTC. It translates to CASSQPRSSYNEQFF.

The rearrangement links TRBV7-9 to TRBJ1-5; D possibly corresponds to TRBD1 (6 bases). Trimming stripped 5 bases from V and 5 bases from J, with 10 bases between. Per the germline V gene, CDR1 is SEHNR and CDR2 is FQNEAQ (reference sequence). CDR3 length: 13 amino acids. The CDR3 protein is CASSPQGYQPQHF. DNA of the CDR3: TGTGCCAGCAGCCCACAGGGTTATCAGCCCCAGCATTTT.

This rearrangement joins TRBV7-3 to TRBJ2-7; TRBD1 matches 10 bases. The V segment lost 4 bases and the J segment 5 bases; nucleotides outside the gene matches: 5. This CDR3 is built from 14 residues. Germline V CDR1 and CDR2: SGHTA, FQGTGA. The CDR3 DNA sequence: TGTGCCAGCAGCTCACTAGGGACAGGGGACGAGCAGTACTTC. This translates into CASSSLGTGDEQYF.

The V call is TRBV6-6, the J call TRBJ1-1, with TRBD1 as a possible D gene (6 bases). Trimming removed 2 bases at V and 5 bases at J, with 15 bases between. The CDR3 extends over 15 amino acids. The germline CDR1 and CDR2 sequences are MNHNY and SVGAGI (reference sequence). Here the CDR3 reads CASSYGGTMGTEAFF. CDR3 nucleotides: TGTGCCAGCAGTTACGGGGGCACGATGGGGACTGAAGCTTTCTTT.

The DNA of the CDR3 is TGTGCCAGCAGCCAAGATGGGGCTAGCGGGGGGGCGGTAGATACGCAGTATTTT. Translating gives CASSQDGASGGAVDTQYF. The chain employs TRBV4-2 and TRBJ2-3, with TRBD2 matching over 12 bases. Germline CDR1 reads LGHNA; CDR2 reads YNFKEQ. The CDR3 consists of 18 residues. V was pared by 0 bases and J by 5 bases, with 9 bases of the junction left unmatched.